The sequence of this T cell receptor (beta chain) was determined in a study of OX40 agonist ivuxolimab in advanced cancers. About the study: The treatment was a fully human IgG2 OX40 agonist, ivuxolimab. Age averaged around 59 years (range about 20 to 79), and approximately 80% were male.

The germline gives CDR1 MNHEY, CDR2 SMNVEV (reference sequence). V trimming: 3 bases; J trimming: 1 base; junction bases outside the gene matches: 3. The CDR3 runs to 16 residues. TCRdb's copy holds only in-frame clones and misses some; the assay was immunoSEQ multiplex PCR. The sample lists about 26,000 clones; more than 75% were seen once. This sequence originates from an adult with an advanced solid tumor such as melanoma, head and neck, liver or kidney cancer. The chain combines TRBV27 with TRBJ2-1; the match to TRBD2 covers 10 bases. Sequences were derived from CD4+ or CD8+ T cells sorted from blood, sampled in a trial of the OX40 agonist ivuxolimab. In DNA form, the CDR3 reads TGTGCCAGCAGTTTGATTAGCGGGGGGTCCTACAATGAGCAGTTCTTC. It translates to CASSLISGGSYNEQFF.